The T cell receptor (beta chain) described here comes from a study of OX40 agonist ivuxolimab in advanced cancers. Turning to the study itself: A mean age of about 59 years, range roughly 23 to 79, was recorded, and under 85% were male.

Profiled with immunoSEQ multiplex PCR; TCRdb holds only in-frame clones, not every one. Of under 20,000 clones in the sample, 72% were seen once. This CDR3 has 14 residues. The V end lost 2 bases, the J end lost 5 bases, and 12 bases lay between the germline ends. CDR1 and CDR2 from the germline V gene are MNHEY and SVGAGI. The origin of this receptor is an adult with an advanced solid tumor such as melanoma, head and neck, liver or kidney cancer. The chain has TRBV6-5 and TRBJ1-1, with D maybe TRBD1 (5 bases). Sequenced material: CD4+ or CD8+ T cells sorted from blood, taken in a trial of the OX40 agonist ivuxolimab. The CDR3, as DNA: TGTGCCAGCAGTTACGAAGGGGCGAGGACTGAAGCTTTCTTT. Residues: CASSYEGARTEAFF.